These T cell receptor beta chains were read from a single sample in a study of blood T cell repertoires in COVID-19. Clones were read by immunoSEQ multiplex PCR, and TCRdb kept only the in-frame ones, dropping some. The sample contains under 300,000 clones, roughly 90% of which appear only once. Sequencing was carried out using PBMCs or T cells enriched from blood (not recorded which). The receptors stem from a woman younger than 45 with acute COVID-19. The CDR3 runs from the conserved cysteine through the conserved F or W. The size entry is marked missing in some rows and otherwise reads once, few, many or a size class.

cdr3_aa: CASSRRIRNNEQFF
j_call: TRBJ2-1
clone_size: -
v_call: TRBV28

cdr3_aa: CASSLRPPTSGRTDTQYF
j_call: TRBJ2-3
clone_size: -
v_call: TRBV7-3

cdr3_aa: CASSDFRAGAVEQFF
j_call: TRBJ2-1
clone_size: -
v_call: TRBV2

cdr3_aa: CASSDTSWKVGRETEAFF
j_call: TRBJ1-1
clone_size: -
v_call: TRBV2

cdr3_aa: CASSHALAEQFF
j_call: TRBJ2-1
clone_size: -
v_call: TRBV2

cdr3_aa: CASSSHGQGGGYTF
j_call: TRBJ1-2
clone_size: -
v_call: TRBV6-5

cdr3_aa: CASSLRTGGNNYGYTF
j_call: TRBJ1-2
clone_size: -
v_call: TRBV5-1

cdr3_aa: CASSQKQDSNTDTQYF
j_call: TRBJ2-3
clone_size: -
v_call: TRBV3-1/TRBV3-2

cdr3_aa: CASSSPGSGNTIYF
j_call: TRBJ1-3
clone_size: -
v_call: TRBV5-5

cdr3_aa: CASSLARLAGGSDTQYF
j_call: TRBJ2-3
clone_size: -
v_call: TRBV7-2

cdr3_aa: CAWRGNGRDFLSETQYF
j_call: TRBJ2-5
clone_size: few
v_call: TRBV30

cdr3_aa: CSARALATQYF
j_call: TRBJ2-3
clone_size: -
v_call: TRBV20-1

cdr3_aa: CASSYTSGQTGELFF
j_call: TRBJ2-2
clone_size: -
v_call: TRBV6-2/TRBV6-3

cdr3_aa: CTSSQVSLADTDTQYF
j_call: TRBJ2-3
clone_size: -
v_call: TRBV1

cdr3_aa: CASSQGWHTGELFF
j_call: TRBJ2-2
clone_size: -
v_call: TRBV4-3

cdr3_aa: CASTLGTGELFF
j_call: TRBJ2-2
clone_size: -
v_call: TRBV19

cdr3_aa: CASIPGTGKDGTDTQYF
j_call: TRBJ2-3
clone_size: -
v_call: TRBV9

cdr3_aa: CASSSDRGGETQYF
j_call: TRBJ2-5
clone_size: -
v_call: TRBV7-2

cdr3_aa: CASSIGTGQPQHF
j_call: TRBJ1-5
clone_size: -
v_call: TRBV19

cdr3_aa: CASSLPGQGAYEQYF
j_call: TRBJ2-7
clone_size: few
v_call: TRBV28

cdr3_aa: CASSLLLDSEKLFF
j_call: TRBJ1-4
clone_size: -
v_call: TRBV7-9

cdr3_aa: CASRAFEGKAQDTEAFF
j_call: TRBJ1-1
clone_size: -
v_call: TRBV28

cdr3_aa: CASSARLAGGNNEQFF
j_call: TRBJ2-1
clone_size: once
v_call: TRBV3-1/TRBV3-2

cdr3_aa: CANTQGRTEAFF
j_call: TRBJ1-1
clone_size: few
v_call: TRBV2

cdr3_aa: CASSPDRRGGDIQYF
j_call: TRBJ2-4
clone_size: few
v_call: TRBV3-1/TRBV3-2

cdr3_aa: CASSQGRTEAFF
j_call: TRBJ1-1
clone_size: -
v_call: TRBV3-1/TRBV3-2

cdr3_aa: CASSLLGGTAVETQYF
j_call: TRBJ2-5
clone_size: -
v_call: TRBV5-6

cdr3_aa: CAISESGTSHTDTQYF
j_call: TRBJ2-3
clone_size: -
v_call: TRBV10-3